This section outlines one TCR beta chain sequence together with its context. This clonotype was counted once. The antigen this receptor binds is unknown. No base-level quality is on record; no much larger clone is a single base apart. These data belong to a study of T cells after yellow fever vaccination (dated 2019 in TCRdb). Describing the broader study: The SMART-Seq v4 Ultra Low Input RNA kit was used to prepare libraries from fractions with low cell numbers. Two healthy male donors, one aged 18 to 30 and one aged 30 to 39 years, were included in the cohort. To follow T-cell clones before and after primary and booster YFV17D yellow fever vaccination, bulk TCR alpha and beta repertoires were sequenced over time. Blood was drawn at multiple timepoints before and after primary and secondary immunization, with bulk PBMC replicates and cell subsets isolated. General conclusions and limits of the study: A small share of clonotypes occurred in both CD4 and CD8 compartments, likely arising from convergent recombination. After the booster, most of the clones that had expanded following primary vaccination were detected again (96% of CD4 and 80% to 90% of CD8), which suggests that memory was broadly maintained. Because abundant contaminating clonotypes from the bulk population could be contained in FACS-sorted repertoires, computational filtering was required. The study included only two donors, which limits how far the findings can be generalized. The secondary T-cell response was found to be weaker but faster than the primary response, with a peak reached on day 5 rather than on day 15.

Trimming at the junction amounts to 6 bases on V and 5 bases on J, and the germline ends lie 11 bases apart. CDR3 length: 12 amino acids, cysteine to phenylalanine. This entry keeps only the CDR3 DNA: 36 bases, framed from base 1. Reading the germline V gene gives CDR1 KGHSH and CDR2 LQKENI. The sample's treatment or condition label is to be understood as: live attenuated yellow fever vaccine strain. At every blood-draw timepoint, two biological replicates of bulk PBMCs were collected. PBMCs were isolated from peripheral blood using a standard Ficoll-Paque protocol. TriZol was used to extract RNA from bulk PBMCs, from CD4 and CD8 fractions, and from dextramer-positive and dextramer-negative fractions. TCR cDNA was synthesized by 5'RACE template switching, through which a universal primer site and unique molecular identifiers were introduced. cDNA synthesis was primed from both the TCR alpha and TCR beta constant segments. Library amplification involved two PCR steps, and the second step added sample barcodes and sequencing adapters. Sequencing of libraries was performed on Illumina HiSeq 2500 (2x100 bp) or NovaSeq (2x150 bp). On the authors' methods: MIGEC was used to demultiplex reads and collapse the reads into UMI consensus sequences, and MiXCR was used for V(D)J alignment. Clonotypes responding to the vaccine were identified with edgeR on replicate PBMC samples, with the criteria of FDR below 0.01 and a log2 fold change above 5 up to day 15. Each bulk clonotype was labeled CD4 or CD8 based on which sequenced repertoire, CD4 or CD8, contained the clonotype at higher abundance. The public sequencing data were trimmed at Q25 with fastp and processed into clonotypes with MiXCR by TCRdb, which kept only in-frame beta chains. Rows matching on CDR3 protein sequence are summarized as one entry with the most common DNA and genes. These V and J calls originate from TCRdb's pipeline instead of the authors' own analysis. The sample table lists nearly 550,000 distinct CDR3 sequences, roughly a fifth of them with a count of one. Around an eighth of the sample lies in the top ten.

The chain was built from TRBV18 and TRBJ2-7; the D gene is possibly TRBD1, with 6 bases matching. The sequencing used PBMCs, collected 15 days after the yellow fever booster vaccination. This receptor was taken from a young man who received the YFV17D yellow fever vaccine. The bases read TGTGCCAGCTCCATCGACAGGAACGAGCAGTACTTC. The resulting protein is CASSIDRNEQYF.